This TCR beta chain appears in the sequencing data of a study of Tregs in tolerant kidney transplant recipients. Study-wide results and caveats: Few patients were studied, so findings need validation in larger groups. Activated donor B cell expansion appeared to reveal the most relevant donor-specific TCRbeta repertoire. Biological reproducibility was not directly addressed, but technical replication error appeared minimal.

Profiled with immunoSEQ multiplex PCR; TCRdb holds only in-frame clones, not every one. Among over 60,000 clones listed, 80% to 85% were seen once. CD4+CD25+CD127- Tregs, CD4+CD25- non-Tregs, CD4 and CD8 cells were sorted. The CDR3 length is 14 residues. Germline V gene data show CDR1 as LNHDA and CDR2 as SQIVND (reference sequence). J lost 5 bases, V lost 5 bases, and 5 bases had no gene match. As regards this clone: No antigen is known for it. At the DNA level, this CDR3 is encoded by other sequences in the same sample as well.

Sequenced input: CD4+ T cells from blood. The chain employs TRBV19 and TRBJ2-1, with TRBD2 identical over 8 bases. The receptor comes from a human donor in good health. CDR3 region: CASSWGLGDNEQFF. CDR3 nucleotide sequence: TGTGCCAGTAGTTGGGGACTAGGCGACAATGAGCAGTTCTTC. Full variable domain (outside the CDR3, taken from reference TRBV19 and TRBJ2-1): DGGITQSPKYLFRKEGQNVTLSCEQNLNHDAMYWYRQDPGQGLRLIYYSQIVNDFQKGDIAEGYSVSREKKESFPLTVTSAQKNPTAFYLCASSWGLGDNEQFFGPGTRLTVL.